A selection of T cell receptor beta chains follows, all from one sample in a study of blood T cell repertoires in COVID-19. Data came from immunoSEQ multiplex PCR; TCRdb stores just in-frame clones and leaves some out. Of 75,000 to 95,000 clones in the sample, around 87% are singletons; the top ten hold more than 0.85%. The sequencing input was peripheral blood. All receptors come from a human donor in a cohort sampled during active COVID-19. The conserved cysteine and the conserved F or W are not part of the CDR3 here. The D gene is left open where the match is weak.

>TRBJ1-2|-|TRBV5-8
ASNRPKTGVYGYT
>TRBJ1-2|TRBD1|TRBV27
ASLLRAGGMDGYT
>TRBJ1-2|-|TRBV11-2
ASSLAEGKWNYGYT
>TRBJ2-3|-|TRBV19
ASSPTGSDTQY
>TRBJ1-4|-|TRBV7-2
ASSYRQATNEKLF
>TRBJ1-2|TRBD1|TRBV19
ASQTGGGQIYGYT
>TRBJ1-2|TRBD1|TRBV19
ASQTRDRGNYGYT
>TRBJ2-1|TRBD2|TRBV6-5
AISTSGSDEQF
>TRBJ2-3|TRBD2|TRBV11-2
ASRDPILAGGRADTQY
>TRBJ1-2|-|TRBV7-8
ASSLNSANYGYT
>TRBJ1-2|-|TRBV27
ASSARGTYYGYT
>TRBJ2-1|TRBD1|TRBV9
ASSVGQGAYTEQF
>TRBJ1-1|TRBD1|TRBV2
ASSGRGHDTEAF
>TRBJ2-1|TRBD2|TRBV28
ASSPLGTSGRRVLNEQF
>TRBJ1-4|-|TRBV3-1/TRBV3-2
ASSQRYRAGNEKLF
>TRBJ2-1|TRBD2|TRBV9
ASSVMIAGSDEQF
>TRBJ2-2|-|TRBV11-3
ASSLQENTGELF
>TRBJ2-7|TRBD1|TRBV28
ASSSTGDRYEQY
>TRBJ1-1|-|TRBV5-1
ASSPQGTEAF
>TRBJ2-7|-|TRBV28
ASSIPPGEGSYEQY
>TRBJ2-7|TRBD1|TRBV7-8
ASSLGDSREQY
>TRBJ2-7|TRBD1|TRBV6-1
ASSEVGTGVGQTYEQY
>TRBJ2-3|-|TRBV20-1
SASSTDTQY
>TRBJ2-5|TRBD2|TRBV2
ASSVSLTTSGRTSGETQY
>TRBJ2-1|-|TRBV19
ASSIGPLVRNEQF
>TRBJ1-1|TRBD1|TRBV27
ASSRGGRVGTEAF
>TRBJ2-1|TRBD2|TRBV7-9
ASSPLTSGALNEQF
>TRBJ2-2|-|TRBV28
ASSFGQRPIGELF
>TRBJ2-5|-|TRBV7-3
ASSLNFQETQY
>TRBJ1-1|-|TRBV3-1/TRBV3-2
ASSHTTGIEAF
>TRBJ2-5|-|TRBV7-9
ASSFTGQRKETQY